The 9 T cell receptor beta chains in this list originate from one sample, sequenced in a study of persistence of HIV-infected CD4 T cells. Stimulation used 8 to 10 ug/mL lysate from CMV-infected fibroblasts. CD40L/CD69 double-negative CD45RO-high memory CD4+ T cells were collected. No cognate antigen is known for these TCRs. The libraries were made with immunoSEQ version 4 in survey mode. Repertoires were generated with immunoSEQ multiplex PCR, while TCRdb's copy carries only in-frame clones and drops some. The table has tens of thousands of clones, around 80% seen once. Sequenced here: CD4+ T cells sorted from PBMCs after 18-hour stimulation, sampled from a patient who received antiretroviral therapy. These receptor sequences come from an adult woman with HIV who was CMV-seropositive.

The chain carries TRBV7-8 and TRBJ2-7; D perhaps matches TRBD1 (5 bases). Germline-derived CDR1 and CDR2 are SGHVS and FQNEAQ. V was shortened by 3 bases and J by 1 base, with 10 bases between the two germline ends. CDR3 size: 14 residues. CDR3 DNA sequence: TGTGCCAGCAGCTTGGAGACAGCGTCCTACGAGCAGTACTTC. Translating it yields CASSLETASYEQYF.

In its sample, this clone was seen a few times. The germline gene is not matched at one end of the junction; a read error may be the cause. The V call is TRBV5-1, the J call TRBJ2-7, with D possibly TRBD2 on 6 matching bases. The CDR3 runs to 15 residues. Germline assignment: CDR1 SGHRS and CDR2 YFSETQ. For the CDR3, the DNA is TGCGCCAGCAGCTTGGGTCGGGGGAGCTCCCACGAGCAGTACTTC. Protein sequence: CASSLGRGSSHEQYF.

The CDR3 DNA reads TGTGCCAGCAGTTACTCGAAATCGAAAGTCCACTACGAGCAGTACTTC. Translating it yields CASSYSKSKVHYEQYF. The chain has TRBV6-5 and TRBJ2-7; D ambiguous. Trimming pared 0 bases from V and 3 bases from J, leaving 15 bases between. This CDR3 has 16 amino acids. Germline-derived CDR1 and CDR2 are MNHEY and SVGAGI.

The CDR3, as DNA: TGTGCCAGCAGTGACTCTAACAGGAACACTGAAGCTTTCTTT. It encodes CASSDSNRNTEAFF. The chain is built from TRBV6-4 and TRBJ1-1; D unclear. V was shortened by 0 bases and J by 1 base, with 6 bases between the two germline ends. This CDR3 spans 14 amino acids. CDR1 is MRHNA, CDR2 SNTAGT, per germline.

The chain uses TRBV5-1 and TRBJ2-7; 9 positions agree with TRBD2. V gave up 1 base and J gave up 3 bases; unmatched junction bases: 5. This CDR3 is built from 15 residues. CDR1 and CDR2 from the germline V gene are SGHRS and YFSETQ. The CDR3 spells CASSLKSSGIYEQYF. In DNA form, the CDR3 reads TGCGCCAGCAGCTTGAAATCTAGCGGGATCTACGAGCAGTACTTC.

This chain links TRBV11-2 with TRBJ1-4; 8 nucleotides agree with TRBD1. CDR3 length equals 14 residues. The trim removed 3 bases at V and 7 bases at J, leaving 4 bases unmatched. The germline gives CDR1 SGHAT, CDR2 FQNNGV. The CDR3 region is CASSLGTGGEKLFF. The CDR3 DNA is TGTGCCAGCAGCTTGGGGACAGGTGGTGAAAAACTGTTTTTT.

V and J are TRBV7-8 and TRBJ1-5; 7 bases align to TRBD1. CDR1 is SGHVS, CDR2 FQNEAQ, per germline. V lost 4 bases to trimming and J lost 4 bases; unmatched junction nucleotides: 4. The CDR3 runs to 14 residues. As DNA, the CDR3 is TGTGCCAGCAGCTGGCAGGGGGGGAATCAGCCCCAGCATTTT. It encodes CASSWQGGNQPQHF.

This rearrangement joins TRBV4-1 to TRBJ1-2; TRBD1 aligns across 7 bases. The V gene's germline CDR1 is MGHRA and CDR2 YSYEKL. The CDR3 consists of 15 residues. V gave up 1 base and J gave up 2 bases; unmatched junction bases: 4. The CDR3 bases are TGCGCCAGCAGCCAAGTCCACAGGGGCAACTATGGCTACACCTTC. As protein: CASSQVHRGNYGYTF.

This clone was observed a single time. This chain uses TRBV3-1 (or the pseudogene TRBV3-2) with TRBJ1-6; D may be TRBD1 (5 bases). In germline, CDR1 is LGHDT, CDR2 YNNKEL (reference sequence). The CDR3 contains 16 residues. V dropped 4 bases and J dropped 3 bases, with 13 bases sitting between them. The DNA of the CDR3 is TGTGCCAGCAGCCTTACCGGGACTTACTATAATTCACCCCTCCACTTT. Amino acid sequence: CASSLTGTYYNSPLHF.